This T cell receptor (beta chain) emerged from a study of T cells in Graves' hyperthyroidism and ophthalmopathy. Study at large: Peripheral blood samples were taken at initial diagnosis, prior to any treatment.

Every diagnosis used clinical symptoms, serum thyroxine and TRAb, thyroid ultrasound and orbital computed tomography. This clonotype turned up a few times. Its matching antigen is unknown. The length of the CDR3 is 13 residues. V was shortened by 10 bases and J by 6 bases, with 15 bases between the two germline ends. TCR beta CDR3 sequences were amplified from RNA transcripts. Primed by the HTBI set, a first-round RT-PCR was run on the TCR CDR3. Via MiXCR, TCRdb re-called the multiplex PCR reads, giving one row per CDR3 protein. The data show around 540,000 distinct CDR3 sequences, about 16% seen once. Notes on the study in general: Most thyroid-expanded clonotypes above 0.001 were also found in blood. Model predictions of ophthalmopathy came a median 6.5 months before onset.

Sequenced sample: blood. The source is a woman aged 30 to 39 with Graves' ophthalmopathy. The chain recombines TRBV12-3 or TRBV12-4 with TRBJ2-2; possible D gene TRBD1, 6 bases. CDR3 region: CATQGGIAGELFF. CDR3 sequence (DNA): TGTGCCACTCAAGGGGGAATCGCCGGGGAGCTGTTTTTT.